These 14 T cell receptor beta chains came from one sample sequenced in a study of blood T cell repertoires in COVID-19. Generated by immunoSEQ multiplex PCR, the TCRdb table keeps only in-frame clones and is missing some. This table has 200,000 to 300,000 clones, 85% to 90% appearing once. The sample taken for sequencing was peripheral blood. The receptors come from a woman aged 55-70 years with COVID-19, enrolled during active disease.

CDR3 nucleotide sequence: TGTGCCAGTAGCCTAGGGAGGACAGATACGCAGTATTTT. The encoded protein is CASSLGRTDTQYF. The V gene is TRBV19, the J gene TRBJ2-3; D is possibly TRBD2 (6 bases). CDR1 LNHDA and CDR2 SQIVND come from the germline V gene (reference sequence). CDR3 length equals 13 residues. The V end lost 6 bases, the J end lost 3 bases, and 10 bases lay between the germline ends. Based on the CDR3 plus reference TRBV19 and TRBJ2-3, the full variable domain is DGGITQSPKYLFRKEGQNVTLSCEQNLNHDAMYWYRQDPGQGLRLIYYSQIVNDFQKGDIAEGYSVSREKKESFPLTVTSAQKNPTAFYLCASSLGRTDTQYFGPGTRLTVL.

The genes are TRBV6-5 and TRBJ2-1; D is possibly TRBD1 (6 bases). Germline V gene lookup returns CDR1 MNHEY and CDR2 SVGAGI. V lost 6 bases and J 4 bases, leaving 10 bases between the germline ends. This CDR3 has 13 amino acids. The CDR3 bases are TGTGCCAGCAGCACCGGACAGTACAATGAGCAGTTCTTC. This translates into CASSTGQYNEQFF.

The V gene is TRBV12-5, the J gene TRBJ1-2; 9 nucleotides line up with TRBD1. The germline gives CDR1 LGHNT, CDR2 FRNRAP. The CDR3 is made up of 13 amino acids. This chain's CDR3 is CATKRTGAYGYTF. DNA of the CDR3: TGTGCCACTAAGCGGACAGGGGCATATGGCTACACCTTC.

The chain carries TRBV7-7 and TRBJ2-1, with TRBD2 matching over 14 bases. The CDR3 contains 17 residues. CDR1 is SSHAT, CDR2 FNYEAQ, per germline (reference sequence). V lost 5 bases, J lost 9 bases, and 12 bases stayed unmatched. Here the CDR3 reads CASSRETTSGRASEQFF. CDR3 coding DNA: TGTGCCAGCAGCCGAGAGACGACTAGCGGGAGGGCCAGTGAGCAGTTCTTC.

The rearrangement joins TRBV28 to TRBJ1-5; perhaps TRBD1 as D (5 bases). Germline CDR1 reads MDHEN; CDR2 reads SYDVKM. The CDR3 is 13 amino acids. Trimming removed 9 bases at V and 6 bases at J, with 15 bases between. CDR3 residues: CASCQGWVQPQHF. The DNA of the CDR3 is TGTGCCAGTTGCCAGGGCTGGGTTCAGCCCCAGCATTTT.

J is TRBJ1-2 and V is TRBV3-1 (or the pseudogene TRBV3-2); D remains ambiguous. Trimming cost V 0 bases and J 7 bases, with 3 bases left between them. Germline assignment: CDR1 LGHDT and CDR2 YNNKEL (reference sequence). The CDR3 is 11 amino acids. DNA for the CDR3: TGTGCCAGCAGCCAAGATAGTGGCTACACCTTC. It codes for CASSQDSGYTF.

Details on this clone: The identical CDR3 is also encoded by other nucleotide sequences in the sample. This sequence joins TRBV6-5 and TRBJ1-1; perhaps TRBD1 as D (6 bases). The V and J ends lost 6 bases and 5 bases respectively, with 7 bases between them. This CDR3 contains 11 residues. Germline lookup yields CDR1 MNHEY and CDR2 SVGAGI. For the CDR3, the DNA is TGTGCCAGCAGCCAGGGGACTGAAGCTTTCTTT. This gives the protein CASSQGTEAFF.

The chain carries TRBV7-9 and TRBJ2-3; TRBD2 matches at 9 bases. V was clipped by 1 base and J by 0 bases; unmatched bases: 5. Germline-derived CDR1 and CDR2 are SEHNR and FQNEAQ (reference sequence). CDR3 length equals 17 residues. The CDR3 DNA sequence: TGTGCCAGCAGCTTAGATACTAGCGGGCCAAGCACAGATACGCAGTATTTT. Encoded protein: CASSLDTSGPSTDTQYF.

The rearrangement links TRBV28 to TRBJ1-2; the match to TRBD1 covers 8 bases. In germline, CDR1 is MDHEN, CDR2 SYDVKM. CDR3 size: 15 residues. V lost 4 bases and J lost 4; bases outside the gene matches: 8. CDR3 nucleotides: TGTGCCAGCAGTTCTTCCGGGACAGGCCGCTATGGCTACACCTTC. Protein product: CASSSSGTGRYGYTF.

This clone was seen many times. The chain recombines TRBV19 with TRBJ1-2; D not resolved. Germline V gives CDR1 LNHDA, CDR2 SQIVND (reference sequence). The CDR3 length is 12 residues. The germline V and J ends were trimmed by 3 bases and 8 bases, with 10 bases remaining between them. CDR3 DNA sequence: TGTGCCAGTAGTATTCGCGGAGGGGGCTACACCTTC. Translating gives CASSIRGGGYTF.

The rearrangement uses TRBV19 and TRBJ1-1; 9 nucleotides align to TRBD1. There are 15 residues in the CDR3. Unmatched junction bases numbered 8, after V lost 4 bases and J lost 5 bases. CDR1 and CDR2 from the germline V gene are LNHDA and SQIVND (reference sequence). The CDR3 bases are TGTGCCAGTAGTACCCCTGGACAGGGGAGGACTGAAGCTTTCTTT. It is translated as CASSTPGQGRTEAFF.

CDR3 residues: CASSQDPGGIQPQHF. The DNA of the CDR3 is TGCGCCAGCAGCCAAGATCCAGGGGGAATTCAGCCCCAGCATTTT. The rearrangement joins TRBV4-1 to TRBJ1-5, with 7 bases identical to TRBD1. This CDR3 has 15 amino acids. V was clipped by 0 bases and J by 6 bases; unmatched bases: 5. Germline lookup yields CDR1 MGHRA and CDR2 YSYEKL.

This clone was observed once. The chain carries TRBV7-2 and TRBJ1-2, with D tentatively TRBD1 (6 bases). Between the trimmed V and J ends, which lost 4 bases and 0 bases, there was a span of 9 bases. Germline V lookup: CDR1 SGHTA, CDR2 FQGNSA. The CDR3 is 14 amino acids. DNA for the CDR3: TGTGCCAGCAGCTCGAGACAGGCTAACTATGGCTACACCTTC. This encodes CASSSRQANYGYTF.

The chain joins TRBV5-1 to TRBJ2-5, with 7 positions matching TRBD1. Per the germline V gene, CDR1 is SGHRS and CDR2 is YFSETQ. The CDR3 extends over 14 amino acids. With V trimmed by 1 base and J by 2 bases, 2 bases remained unmatched. The CDR3 reads CASSLSRGQETQYF. The CDR3 DNA follows: TGCGCCAGCAGCTTGTCCAGGGGGCAAGAGACCCAGTACTTC.